This T cell receptor beta chain was recorded in a study of T cell repertoires in cytomegalovirus infection. Looking at the study overall: In the study, CMV epitopes included recently identified HLA-C-restricted and well-studied HLA-B-restricted ones.

Trimming shortened V by 5 bases and J by 6 bases, and 14 bases separated the two germline ends. The CDR3 loop spans 14 amino acids. CDR1 is SGHTA, CDR2 FQGNSA, per germline. MiXCR was run by TCRdb on the reads, yielding one entry per CDR3 protein. This table has under 150,000 distinct CDR3 sequences, 30% to 35% appearing once. In the case of this clonotype: The antigen remains unidentified.

The material was CD8+ T cells from cultured PBMCs, obtained from culture after CMV antigen stimulation. This chain connects TRBV7-2 to TRBJ2-1, with D uncertain. This receptor was identified in a human donor in good health (CMV status not recorded). Some clones in this sample may be carry-over from other donors' samples. The CDR3 loop reads CASSANTVLNEQFF. The CDR3 DNA is TGTGCCAGCAGCGCAAATACAGTCCTCAATGAGCAGTTCTTC.